Sequencing of this TCR beta chain was carried out in a study of blood T cell repertoires in COVID-19. Profiling relied on immunoSEQ multiplex PCR, and the TCRdb table lists in-frame clones only, not all of them. The profile shows 200,000 to 250,000 clones, about 88% of them singletons. The CDR3 runs to 15 residues. With V trimmed by 0 bases and J by 7 bases, 5 bases remained unmatched. CDR1 is SGDLS and CDR2 is YYNGEE in the germline V gene. The chain combines TRBV9 with TRBJ2-1; 9 nucleotides agree with TRBD2. The sequenced material came from peripheral blood. This TCR came from a woman aged 45 to 65 with COVID-19, enrolled during active disease. CDR3 DNA: TGTGCCAGCAGCGTAGCGGCGGGGGGGGGAAATGAGCAGTTCTTC. Translating it yields CASSVAAGGGNEQFF.